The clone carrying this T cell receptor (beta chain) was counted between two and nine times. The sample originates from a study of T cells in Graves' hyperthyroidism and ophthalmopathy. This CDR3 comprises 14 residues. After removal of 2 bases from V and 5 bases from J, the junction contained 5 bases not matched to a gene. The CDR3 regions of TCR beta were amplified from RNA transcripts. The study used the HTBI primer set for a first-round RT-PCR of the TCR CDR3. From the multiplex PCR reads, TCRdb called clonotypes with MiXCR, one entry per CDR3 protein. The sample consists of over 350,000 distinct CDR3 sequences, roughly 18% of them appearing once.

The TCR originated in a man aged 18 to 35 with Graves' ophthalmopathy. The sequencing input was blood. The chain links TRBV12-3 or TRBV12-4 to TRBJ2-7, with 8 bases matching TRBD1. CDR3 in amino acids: CASSLRQGAHEQYF. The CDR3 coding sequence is TGTGCCAGCAGTTTACGGCAGGGGGCCCACGAGCAGTACTTC.